This T cell receptor beta chain emerged from a study of blood T cell repertoires in COVID-19. Study context: Samples representing acute and convalescent COVID-19 were sourced from the United States, Italy and Spain. Nucleic acid was either cDNA or gDNA, and it came from T cells, B-cell-depleted T cells, or PBMCs.

The germline CDR1 and CDR2 sequences are SGHRS and YFSETQ. This CDR3 comprises 18 residues. With 4 bases removed from V and 0 bases from J, the gap between germline ends came to 22 bases. The authors' processing: Researchers report that nucleated cell counts were estimated from reference gene primer amplification. The table came from immunoSEQ multiplex PCR; TCRdb's copy has only in-frame clones and leaves some out. The DNA gave D and trimming, while V, J and clone size come from that table. The table lists tens of thousands of clones, around three quarters of them singletons, with roughly 29% in the top ten.

The chain employs TRBV5-1 and TRBJ1-2, with D possibly matching TRBD1 (6 bases). Sequenced sample: peripheral blood. The sequence came from a man between 60 and 75 years old with active or convalescent COVID-19. The CDR3 nucleotides are TGCGCCAGCAGCCTCCGGACAGCTGGCCTGTCCACTAACTATGGCTACACCTTC. Translating gives CASSLRTAGLSTNYGYTF.